This T cell receptor beta chain was sequenced for a study of control samples from healthy donors and cancer patients. The method was immunoSEQ multiplex PCR; TCRdb's version includes in-frame clones alone and lacks a portion of them. The repertoire holds about 170,000 clones, 85% to 95% seen once, with around 1.3% in the top ten. This CDR3 is 13 amino acids long. CDR1 is SGHNT and CDR2 is YENEEA in the germline V gene. V dropped 5 bases and J dropped 4 bases, with 10 bases sitting between them. This clonotype was sampled from a woman under 30 in good health. The specimen sequenced was blood. The chain couples TRBV11-3 to TRBJ2-3, with TRBD1 as a possible D gene (5 bases). As DNA, the CDR3 is TGTGCCAGCAGCCACGACAGCGCAGATACGCAGTATTTT. Translating gives CASSHDSADTQYF.